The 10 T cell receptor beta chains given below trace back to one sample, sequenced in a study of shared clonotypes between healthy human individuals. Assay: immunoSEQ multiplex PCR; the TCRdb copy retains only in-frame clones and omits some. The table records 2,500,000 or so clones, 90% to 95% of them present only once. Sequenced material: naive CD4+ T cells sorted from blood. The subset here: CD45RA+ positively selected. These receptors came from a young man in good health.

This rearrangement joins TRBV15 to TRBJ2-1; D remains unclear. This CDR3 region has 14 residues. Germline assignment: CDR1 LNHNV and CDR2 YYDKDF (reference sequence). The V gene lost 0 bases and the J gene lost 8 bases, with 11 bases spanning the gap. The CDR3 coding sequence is TGTGCCACCAGCAGAGAAAATAGGTGGGATGAGCAGTTCTTC. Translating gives CATSRENRWDEQFF.

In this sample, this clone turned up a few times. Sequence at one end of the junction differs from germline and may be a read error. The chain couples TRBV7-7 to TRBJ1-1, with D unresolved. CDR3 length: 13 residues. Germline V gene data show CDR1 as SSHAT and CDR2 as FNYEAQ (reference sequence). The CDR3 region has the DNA TGTGCTAGCAGTCGGAACCATGGGGCTGAAGCTTTCTTT. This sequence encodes CASSRNHGAEAFF.

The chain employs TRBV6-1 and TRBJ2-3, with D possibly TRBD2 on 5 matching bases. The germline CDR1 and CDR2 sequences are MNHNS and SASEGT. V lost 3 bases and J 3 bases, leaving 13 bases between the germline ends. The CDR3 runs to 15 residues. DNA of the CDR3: TGTGCCAGCAGTGACGGGCCAACTAGGACAGATACGCAGTATTTT. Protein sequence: CASSDGPTRTDTQYF.

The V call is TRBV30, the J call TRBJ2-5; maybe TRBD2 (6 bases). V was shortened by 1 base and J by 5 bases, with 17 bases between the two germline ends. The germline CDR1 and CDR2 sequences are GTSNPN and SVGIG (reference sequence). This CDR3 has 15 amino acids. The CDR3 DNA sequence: TGTGCCTGGAGTGCCCAAGGAGGGCCTAGGGAGACCCAGTACTTC. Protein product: CAWSAQGGPRETQYF.

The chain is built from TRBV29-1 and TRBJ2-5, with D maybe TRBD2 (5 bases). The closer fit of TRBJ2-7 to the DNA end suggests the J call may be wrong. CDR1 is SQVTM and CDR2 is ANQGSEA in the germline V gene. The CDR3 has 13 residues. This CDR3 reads CSVEDPTGYEQYF. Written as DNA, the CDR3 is TGCAGCGTTGAAGATCCGACGGGGTACGAGCAGTACTTC.

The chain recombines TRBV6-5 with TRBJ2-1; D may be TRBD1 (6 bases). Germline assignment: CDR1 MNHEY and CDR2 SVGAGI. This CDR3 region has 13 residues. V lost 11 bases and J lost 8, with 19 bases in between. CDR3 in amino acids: CAAQGPTWHEQFF. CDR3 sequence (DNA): TGTGCCGCACAGGGCCCGACCTGGCATGAGCAGTTCTTC.

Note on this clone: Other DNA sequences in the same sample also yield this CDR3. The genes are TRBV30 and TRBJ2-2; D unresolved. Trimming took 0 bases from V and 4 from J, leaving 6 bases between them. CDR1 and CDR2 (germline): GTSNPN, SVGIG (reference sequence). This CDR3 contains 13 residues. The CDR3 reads CAWSVSGTGELFF. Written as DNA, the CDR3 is TGTGCCTGGAGTGTCTCGGGCACCGGGGAGCTGTTTTTT.

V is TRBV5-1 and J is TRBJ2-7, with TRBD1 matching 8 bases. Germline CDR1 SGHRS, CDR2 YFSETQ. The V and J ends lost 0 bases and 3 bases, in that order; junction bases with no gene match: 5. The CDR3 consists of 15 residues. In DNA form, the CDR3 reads TGCGCCAGCAGCTTGGACGGACAGGGTTTCTACGAGCAGTACTTC. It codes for CASSLDGQGFYEQYF.

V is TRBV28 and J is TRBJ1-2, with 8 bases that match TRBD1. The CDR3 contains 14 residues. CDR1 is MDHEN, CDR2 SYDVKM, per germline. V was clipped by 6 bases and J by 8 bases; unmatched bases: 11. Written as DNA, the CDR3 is TGTGCCAGCAGGCCCACGGACAGGGTTGGCGGCTACACCTTC. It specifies CASRPTDRVGGYTF.

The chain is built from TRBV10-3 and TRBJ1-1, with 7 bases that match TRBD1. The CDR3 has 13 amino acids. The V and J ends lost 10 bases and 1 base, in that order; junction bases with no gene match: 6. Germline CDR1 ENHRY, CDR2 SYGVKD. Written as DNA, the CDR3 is TGTGCCAGCCAAGACAGGGCGAACACTGAAGCTTTCTTT. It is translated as CASQDRANTEAFF.